In this sample, the clone carrying this T cell receptor beta chain turned up many times. Its antigen is still unknown. iRepertoire HTBI primers and Arm-PCR of CDR3 regions built TCR beta libraries. One entry per CDR3 protein, called by TCRdb with MiXCR from the multiplex PCR reads. This repertoire shows about 530,000 distinct CDR3 sequences, about 16% found once; its top ten account for 20% to 25%. Time point given: newly diagnosed GD, antithyroid drugs for less than 3 months. From RNA extracted from PBMCs, the TCR library was made. The sample originates from a study of regulatory T cells in long-lasting Graves disease. Whole-study context: Newly diagnosed Graves' patients had taken antithyroid drugs under 3 months. General study findings and limits: Public clonotype sharing was higher in persistent than newly diagnosed patients.

This CDR3 region has 14 residues. Germline V gene lookup returns CDR1 SEHNR and CDR2 FQNEAQ (reference sequence). V was clipped by 5 bases and J by 4 bases, with 14 bases between them. The same data also went into a second study, on T cells in Graves' hyperthyroidism and ophthalmopathy.

The source is a middle-aged woman with Graves disease. The sample was peripheral blood mononuclear cells (PBMCs), taken at new diagnosis, from a patient treated with antithyroid drugs. The V gene is TRBV7-9, the J gene TRBJ2-5; tentative D call: TRBD1 (7 bases). The CDR3 loop is CASSPRQGGETQYF. For the CDR3, the DNA is TGTGCCAGCAGCCCCCGACAGGGAGGAGAGACCCAGTACTTC.